The 20 T cell receptor beta chains below all came from one sample that was sequenced in a study of OX40 agonist ivuxolimab in advanced cancers. Measured with immunoSEQ multiplex PCR; TCRdb has only the in-frame clones, and not every one. The sample records 55,000 to 90,000 clones, about 90% being singletons. Source: CD4+ or CD8+ T cells sorted from blood, taken in a trial of the OX40 agonist ivuxolimab. Receptor source: an adult with an advanced solid tumor such as melanoma, head and neck, liver or kidney cancer.

The rearrangement links TRBV2 to TRBJ2-3; D might be TRBD1 or TRBD2, each matching 5 bases. The CDR3 has 15 residues. Deletions cut 8 bases from V and 3 bases from J, with 18 bases between. Germline CDR1 SNHLY, CDR2 FYNNEI. CDR3: CASVPGRPVTDTQYF. CDR3 nucleotide sequence: TGTGCCAGCGTTCCGGGACGGCCCGTAACAGATACGCAGTATTTT.

The chain is built from TRBV14 and TRBJ2-1, with 8 nucleotides matching TRBD2. This CDR3 is built from 16 residues. After removal of 2 bases from V and 3 bases from J, the junction contained 6 bases not matched to a gene. The germline CDR1 and CDR2 sequences are SGHDN and FVKESK. The CDR3 region has the DNA TGTGCCAGCAGCCAAAATCGAGCGGGGGACTACAATGAGCAGTTCTTC. Protein product: CASSQNRAGDYNEQFF.

The J gene is TRBJ2-7, the V gene TRBV28; a weak D match, TRBD1 (5 bases). Trimming shortened V by 6 bases and J by 2 bases, and 11 bases separated the two germline ends. Germline loops: CDR1 MDHEN, CDR2 SYDVKM. This CDR3 region has 13 residues. CDR3 region: CASRGQTPYEQYF. CDR3 sequence (DNA): TGTGCCAGCAGGGGGCAGACTCCCTACGAGCAGTACTTC.

CDR3 in amino acids: CASSARQEGTAFF. CDR3 nucleotides: TGTGCCAGCAGCGCACGTCAAGAGGGTACAGCTTTCTTT. The genes are TRBV9 and TRBJ1-1; D uncertain. V was pared by 3 bases and J by 10 bases, with 16 bases between. The CDR3 sequence is 13 residues long. Germline V gives CDR1 SGDLS, CDR2 YYNGEE.

CDR3 region: CASSLTPTSGGTDTQYF. CDR3 nucleotide sequence: TGTGCCAGCAGCTTAACGCCCACTAGCGGGGGCACAGATACGCAGTATTTT. This chain links TRBV7-3 with TRBJ2-3, with TRBD2 identical over 10 bases. V was pared by 0 bases and J by 1 base, with 4 bases of the junction left unmatched. The length of the CDR3 is 17 residues. Germline lookup yields CDR1 SGHTA and CDR2 FQGTGA.

CDR3 in DNA: TGTGCCAGCAGCTTAGTGGGGAGCTCCTACAATGAGCAGTTCTTC. Translating it yields CASSLVGSSYNEQFF. The rearrangement links TRBV7-2 to TRBJ2-1; D perhaps matches TRBD2 (5 bases). Germline V gene data show CDR1 as SGHTA and CDR2 as FQGNSA. The V and J ends lost 1 base and 0 bases respectively, with 7 bases between them. The CDR3 totals 15 residues.

The chain is built from TRBV30 and TRBJ2-3; 11 bases agree with TRBD2. Per germline, CDR1 GTSNPN and CDR2 SVGIG (reference sequence). V lost 5 bases, J lost 6 bases, and 10 bases stayed unmatched. The CDR3 totals 15 residues. The CDR3: CAWFDLAGGLDTQYF. The CDR3 DNA reads TGTGCCTGGTTTGATTTAGCGGGGGGGCTGGATACGCAGTATTTT.

The chain combines TRBV5-6 with TRBJ2-2, with 7 bases identical to TRBD2. Looked up from germline, CDR1 is SGHDT and CDR2 is YYEEEE. V was pared by 3 bases and J by 5 bases, with 10 bases of the junction left unmatched. The CDR3 is 16 amino acids. This CDR3 reads CASSWDYGQGTGELFF. CDR3 nucleotides: TGTGCCAGCAGCTGGGACTATGGCCAAGGGACCGGGGAGCTGTTTTTT.

The table lists this clone with a count of one. This chain joins TRBV6-1 and TRBJ2-7; D could derive from TRBD1 or TRBD2 (5 bases each). V lost 6 bases to trimming and J lost 2 bases, with 11 bases between them. CDR1 is MNHNS and CDR2 is SASEGT in the germline V gene. The CDR3 is 13 residues long. This CDR3 is CASRRDGTYEQYF. The CDR3 nucleotides read TGTGCCAGCAGACGGGACGGTACCTACGAGCAGTACTTC.

The V gene is TRBV7-6, the J gene TRBJ2-5, with no clear D. The CDR3 is 14 amino acids. CDR1 SGHVS and CDR2 FNYEAQ come from the germline V gene. The V end lost 1 base, the J end lost 4 bases, and 10 bases lay between the germline ends. CDR3 sequence (DNA): TGTGCCAGCAGCTTAGTGTCGCGGCGAGAGACCCAGTACTTC. It is translated as CASSLVSRRETQYF. The entire variable domain, with the rest obtained from reference TRBV7-6 and TRBJ2-5, is as follows: GAGVSQSPRYKVTKRGQDVALRCDPISGHVSLYWYRQALGQGPEFLTYFNYEAQQDKSGLPNDRFSAERPEGSISTLTIQRTEQRDSAMYRCASSLVSRRETQYFGPGTRLLVL.

The V and J genes are TRBV7-6 and TRBJ2-3; maybe TRBD2 (6 bases). Trimming removed 4 bases at V and 3 bases at J, with 14 bases between. Germline CDR1 reads SGHVS; CDR2 reads FNYEAQ. This CDR3 contains 15 residues. DNA for the CDR3: TGTGCCAGCAGCTCCTTCGACGGGGGTACAGATACGCAGTATTTT. It translates to CASSSFDGGTDTQYF.

In the case of this clone: Other DNA sequences of this sample code for an identical CDR3. The V call is TRBV7-2, the J call TRBJ1-3, with a possible D match to TRBD1 (5 bases). CDR3 size: 14 residues. Germline values: CDR1 SGHTA, CDR2 FQGNSA. Trimming shortened V by 5 bases and J by 0 bases, and 8 bases separated the two germline ends. The CDR3 DNA follows: TGTGCCAGCAGCCTCGACAGCTCTGGAAACACCATATATTTT. Translation: CASSLDSSGNTIYF.

The chain uses TRBV18 and TRBJ1-2; 9 nucleotides align to TRBD1. Germline V gene data show CDR1 as KGHSH and CDR2 as LQKENI. This CDR3 has 15 residues. After removal of 2 bases from V and 1 base from J, the junction contained 2 bases not matched to a gene. The CDR3 DNA is TGTGCCAGCTCACCAGCGGACAGGGGTAACTATGGCTACACCTTC. It is translated as CASSPADRGNYGYTF.

The chain is built from TRBV6-5 and TRBJ2-5; 8 bases line up with TRBD1. CDR3 length equals 14 residues. V shed 5 bases, J shed 5 bases, and the junction held 7 bases outside the gene matches. CDR1 is MNHEY, CDR2 SVGAGI, per germline. As DNA, the CDR3 is TGTGCCAGCAGTCCCCAGGGGGCGTGGGAGACCCAGTACTTC. The encoded protein is CASSPQGAWETQYF.

This sequence joins TRBV5-1 and TRBJ2-3; weak D call: TRBD2 (5 bases). Germline CDR1 is SGHRS and CDR2 is YFSETQ. V gave up 1 base and J gave up 0 bases, with 9 bases separating them. The CDR3 is made up of 15 amino acids. The CDR3: CASSLFSGSTDTQYF. In DNA form, the CDR3 reads TGCGCCAGCAGCTTGTTCAGCGGAAGCACAGATACGCAGTATTTT. Complete variable domain (other parts from reference TRBV5-1 and TRBJ2-3): KAGVTQTPRYLIKTRGQQVTLSCSPISGHRSVSWYQQTPGQGLQFLFEYFSETQRNKGNFPGRFSGRQFSNSRSEMNVSTLELGDSALYLCASSLFSGSTDTQYFGPGTRLTVL.

The chain has TRBV21-1 and TRBJ2-7; the tabulated D call, TRBD1, remains unverified against the DNA. TRBV21-1 is given as a pseudogene. The CDR3 extends over 13 amino acids. The CDR3 loop reads CASSKGQTYEQYF. As DNA, the CDR3 is TGTGCCAGCAGCAAAGGACAGACCTACGAGCAGTACTTC.

V is TRBV5-1 and J is TRBJ2-5; D is possibly TRBD2 (5 bases). This CDR3 has 16 amino acids. Per the germline V gene, CDR1 is SGHRS and CDR2 is YFSETQ. Trimming stripped 4 bases from V and 5 bases from J, with 21 bases between. Here the CDR3 DNA reads TGCGCCAGCAGCACCGAAACTAGTGGCCCGGGGGAGACCCAGTACTTC. It yields the protein CASSTETSGPGETQYF.

The V call is TRBV5-1, the J call TRBJ1-2, with D tentatively TRBD1 (6 bases). The V end lost 5 bases, the J end lost 3 bases, and 20 bases lay between the germline ends. Per the germline V gene, CDR1 is SGHRS and CDR2 is YFSETQ. The length of the CDR3 is 16 residues. CDR3 sequence (DNA): TGCGCCAGCAGTAGGGACACTCGGGGATCCGACTATGGCTACACCTTC. As protein: CASSRDTRGSDYGYTF.

The rearrangement joins TRBV7-2 to TRBJ1-2; D uncertain. Germline CDR1 SGHTA, CDR2 FQGNSA. The CDR3 is 14 amino acids. The ends were cut back, 5 bases at V and 2 bases at J, with 12 bases in the middle. The CDR3, as DNA: TGTGCCAGCAGCCCAAAAGCAGGCAACTATGGCTACACCTTC. Its translation: CASSPKAGNYGYTF. The full variable domain, its missing parts supplied by reference TRBV7-2 and TRBJ1-2, is GAGVSQSPSNKVTEKGKDVELRCDPISGHTALYWYRQSLGQGLEFLIYFQGNSAPDKSGLPSDRFSAERTGGSVSTLTIQRTQQEDSAVYLCASSPKAGNYGYTFGSGTRLTVV.

This rearrangement joins TRBV19 to TRBJ2-1, with D perhaps matching TRBD1 (5 bases). V lost 4 bases to trimming and J lost 5 bases, with 9 bases between them. The CDR3 is 13 amino acids. Germline CDR1 reads LNHDA; CDR2 reads SQIVND (reference sequence). The CDR3 loop reads CASSKGSNNEQFF. DNA of the CDR3: TGTGCCAGTAGTAAGGGGTCAAACAATGAGCAGTTCTTC. The full variable domain, with the rest looked up from reference TRBV19 and TRBJ2-1, is DGGITQSPKYLFRKEGQNVTLSCEQNLNHDAMYWYRQDPGQGLRLIYYSQIVNDFQKGDIAEGYSVSREKKESFPLTVTSAQKNPTAFYLCASSKGSNNEQFFGPGTRLTVL.